The T cell receptor beta chain under discussion was sequenced for a study of T cells in localized non-small cell lung cancer. The CDR3 is 17 amino acids. Germline loops: CDR1 SGHNT, CDR2 YYREEE (reference sequence). V lost 0 bases to trimming and J lost 1 base, with 16 bases between them. Clones were read by immunoSEQ multiplex PCR, and TCRdb kept only the in-frame ones, dropping some. This sample has around 41,000 clones, with about 86% found just once. This TCR came from a man aged 40-75 years with stage I lung adenocarcinoma. The specimen was peripheral blood, collected before any cancer treatment. This rearrangement joins TRBV5-4 to TRBJ2-5; the D is unclear. The CDR3 protein is CASSLGRVGITQETQYF. CDR3 bases: TGTGCCAGCAGCTTGGGTAGGGTAGGCATTACCCAAGAGACCCAGTACTTC.